Below are 21 T cell receptor beta chains sequenced from a single sample in a study of cytomegalovirus exposure and HLA in healthy donors. Both 60 Vbeta primers and 13 Jbeta primers went into the PCR. The assay was immunoSEQ multiplex PCR, and TCRdb's table has in-frame clones only and misses some. The sample records about 170,000 clones, roughly 70% being singletons. Sequenced input: PBMCs. Source of these receptors: a woman between 45 and 60 years old in good health and CMV-seropositive.

This chain uses TRBV5-6 with TRBJ1-2; TRBD1 aligns across 7 bases. Trimming removed 4 bases from V and 8 bases from J; junction bases left unmatched: 8. CDR3 size: 13 residues. CDR1 is SGHDT and CDR2 is YYEEEE in the germline V gene. For the CDR3, the DNA is TGTGCCAGCAGCGGAACCTTCAGGGGGGGCTACACCTTC. Its protein product is CASSGTFRGGYTF.

This sequence joins TRBV5-1 and TRBJ1-4; D gene ambiguous. The CDR3 is 14 amino acids. CDR1 is SGHRS, CDR2 YFSETQ, per germline. V lost 3 bases and J lost 2, with 8 bases in between. The DNA for the CDR3 is TGCGCCAGCAGCTCCCCCGAGACTAATGAAAAACTGTTTTTT. Translating gives CASSSPETNEKLFF.

Of note for this clone: Other nucleotide sequences from this sample produce the same CDR3. The chain employs TRBV5-1 and TRBJ2-2, with 9 bases matching TRBD1. The germline V gene has CDR1 SGHRS and CDR2 YFSETQ. The CDR3 sequence is 15 residues long. Trimming removed 2 bases from V and 3 bases from J; junction bases left unmatched: 2. This CDR3 reads CASSLRQGDTGELFF. CDR3 DNA sequence: TGCGCCAGCAGCTTAAGACAGGGGGACACCGGGGAGCTGTTTTTT.

This chain uses TRBV6-1 with TRBJ1-3; no clear D gene. Germline V gene data show CDR1 as MNHNS and CDR2 as SASEGT. The V gene lost 8 bases and the J gene lost 4 bases, with 9 bases spanning the gap. The CDR3 is 12 amino acids. CDR3 protein: CASHGRGNTIYF. CDR3 in DNA: TGTGCCAGCCATGGCAGGGGAAACACCATATATTTT.

The chain employs TRBV23-1 and TRBJ2-1, with a weak D call TRBD1 (6 bases). Being an ORF, TRBV23-1 has a function that is uncertain. Trimming took 7 bases from V and 9 from J, leaving 19 bases between them. The CDR3 is 14 residues long. CDR3 residues: CASTLGGSLGEQFF. CDR3 sequence (DNA): TGCGCCAGCACCCTAGGGGGTTCTTTGGGTGAGCAGTTCTTC.

The chain links TRBV7-2 to TRBJ1-3; TRBD1 matches at 7 bases. Germline CDR1 reads SGHTA; CDR2 reads FQGNSA. The V and J ends lost 1 base and 2 bases, in that order; junction bases with no gene match: 5. The CDR3 contains 16 residues. CDR3 bases: TGTGCCAGCAGCTTAGTAGGGGGCCTCGCTGGAAACACCATATATTTT. Translating it yields CASSLVGGLAGNTIYF.

The chain joins TRBV13 to TRBJ1-2, with D unclear. The CDR3 runs to 13 residues. Germline V CDR1 and CDR2: PRHDT, FYEKMQ (reference sequence). Trimming pared 5 bases from V and 0 bases from J, leaving 7 bases between. The CDR3, as DNA: TGTGCCAGCAGCGAGGAGCCTAACTATGGCTACACCTTC. Amino acid sequence: CASSEEPNYGYTF. Full variable domain (rest looked up from reference TRBV13 and TRBJ1-2): AAGVIQSPRHLIKEKRETATLKCYPIPRHDTVYWYQQGPGQDPQFLISFYEKMQSDKGSIPDRFSAQQFSDYHSELNMSSLELGDSALYFCASSEEPNYGYTFGSGTRLTVV.

This sequence joins TRBV7-3 and TRBJ2-5, with D possibly TRBD2 on 6 matching bases. This CDR3 is built from 17 residues. Germline assignment: CDR1 SGHTA and CDR2 FQGTGA. V lost 1 base, J lost 4 bases, and 19 bases lay in between. DNA of the CDR3: TGTGCCAGCAGCTTAAATTTGGCTAGCGTTCGATTAGAGACCCAGTACTTC. Translated: CASSLNLASVRLETQYF. Variable domain in full (rest from reference TRBV7-3 and TRBJ2-5): GAGVSQTPSNKVTEKGKYVELRCDPISGHTALYWYRQSLGQGPEFLIYFQGTGAADDSGLPNDRFFAVRPEGSVSTLKIQRTERGDSAVYLCASSLNLASVRLETQYFGPGTRLLVL.

The chain uses TRBV10-3 and TRBJ1-3; no clear D gene. CDR1 and CDR2 from the germline V gene are ENHRY and SYGVKD. The V end lost 0 bases, the J end lost 0 bases, and 6 bases lay between the germline ends. This CDR3 region has 15 residues. This CDR3 is CAISESSFSGNTIYF. CDR3 in DNA: TGTGCCATCAGTGAGTCGAGTTTCTCTGGAAACACCATATATTTT.

This chain joins TRBV2 and TRBJ2-1, with TRBD2 identical over 9 bases. This CDR3 is built from 14 residues. V was clipped by 4 bases and J by 7 bases; unmatched bases: 5. Germline assignment: CDR1 SNHLY and CDR2 FYNNEI. The CDR3 coding sequence is TGTGCCAGCAGTGTGGCTAGCGGGGCGAATGAGCAGTTCTTC. Protein sequence: CASSVASGANEQFF.

The rearrangement uses TRBV5-6 and TRBJ1-1; 7 bases fit TRBD1. V shed 3 bases, J shed 5 bases, and the junction held 7 bases outside the gene matches. CDR1 is SGHDT, CDR2 YYEEEE, per germline. This CDR3 is 14 amino acids long. CDR3 loop: CASSSQGGGTEAFF. The CDR3 region has the DNA TGTGCCAGCAGCTCGCAGGGGGGTGGGACTGAAGCTTTCTTT.

V and J are TRBV12-5 and TRBJ1-2, with D unclear. The CDR3 loop spans 12 amino acids. The germline V gene has CDR1 LGHNT and CDR2 FRNRAP. V lost 3 bases to trimming and J lost 4 bases, with 6 bases between them. For the CDR3, the DNA is TGTGCTAGTGGTTTAGAGGGCTATGGCTACACCTTC. Protein: CASGLEGYGYTF.

This clone was seen a handful of times. V usage is TRBV5-1 and J usage is TRBJ1-1; no reliable D call. Trimming took 7 bases from V and 0 from J, leaving 13 bases between them. The CDR3 consists of 14 residues. Germline values: CDR1 SGHRS, CDR2 YFSETQ. The DNA for the CDR3 is TGCGCCAGCGCGTCAAGTCCCTTGAACACTGAAGCTTTCTTT. Translating it yields CASASSPLNTEAFF.

This clone was seen more than once but under ten times. Other nucleotide sequences in the sample specify the same CDR3. V and J are TRBV5-4 and TRBJ2-5; 11 bases align to TRBD2. Germline V lookup: CDR1 SGHNT, CDR2 YYREEE (reference sequence). The CDR3 has 16 amino acids. V lost 0 bases to trimming and J lost 4 bases; unmatched junction nucleotides: 5. The CDR3 coding sequence is TGTGCCAGCAGCTTGGGAGGTAGCGGGGGGGTAGAGACCCAGTACTTC. This sequence encodes CASSLGGSGGVETQYF.

This chain links TRBV6-6 with TRBJ2-1, with 7 bases matching TRBD1. Germline CDR1 MNHNY, CDR2 SVGAGI (reference sequence). V gave up 5 bases and J gave up 4 bases; unmatched junction bases: 8. The CDR3 is 15 residues long. The CDR3 DNA sequence: TGTGCCAGCAGTCGCGACAGGGAATATTACAATGAGCAGTTCTTC. Its protein is CASSRDREYYNEQFF.

This chain links TRBV6-1 with TRBJ1-2, with TRBD1 as a possible D gene (6 bases). CDR1 MNHNS and CDR2 SASEGT come from the germline V gene. The CDR3 length is 13 residues. Trimming shortened V by 6 bases and J by 2 bases, and 10 bases separated the two germline ends. CDR3 nucleotides: TGTGCCAGCAGGGACAGCAGAAACTATGGCTACACCTTC. This encodes CASRDSRNYGYTF.

This clone was counted between two and nine times. The CDR3 loop is CASSPRQGSSSGNTIYF. The CDR3 bases are TGTGCCAGCAGCCCACGACAGGGGTCATCCTCTGGAAACACCATATATTTT. The chain couples TRBV9 to TRBJ1-3, with 8 bases matching TRBD1. Germline V CDR1 and CDR2: SGDLS, YYNGEE. This CDR3 is 17 amino acids long. With V trimmed by 4 bases and J by 0 bases, 9 bases remained unmatched.

The chain couples TRBV5-8 to TRBJ1-5, with no clear D. The CDR3 is 13 residues long. The V end lost 6 bases, the J end lost 2 bases, and 9 bases lay between the germline ends. From germline, CDR1 is SGHTS and CDR2 YDEGEE. In DNA form, the CDR3 reads TGTGCCAGCACCGCATCGGGCAATCAGCCCCAGCATTTT. Protein product: CASTASGNQPQHF.

This clone was seen a handful of times. The chain carries TRBV19 and TRBJ1-3, with TRBD1 as a possible D gene (6 bases). Trimming stripped 6 bases from V and 0 bases from J, with 15 bases between. There are 16 residues in the CDR3. CDR1 is LNHDA and CDR2 is SQIVND in the germline V gene (reference sequence). In DNA form, the CDR3 reads TGTGCCAGTAGCCAAGGACAGTTGCACTCTGGAAACACCATATATTTT. It translates to CASSQGQLHSGNTIYF.

The table lists this clone with a few counts. The rearrangement uses TRBV5-4 and TRBJ2-2; D not resolved. Trimming stripped 4 bases from V and 2 bases from J, with 3 bases between. Looked up from germline, CDR1 is SGHNT and CDR2 is YYREEE (reference sequence). CDR3 length: 12 amino acids. DNA for the CDR3: TGTGCCAGCAGCCCAAACACCGGGGAGCTGTTTTTT. Protein sequence: CASSPNTGELFF.

The chain joins TRBV9 to TRBJ2-1; the match to TRBD2 covers 12 bases. This CDR3 is 15 amino acids long. Germline V lookup: CDR1 SGDLS, CDR2 YYNGEE. The junction had 7 bases not matched to a gene; V was cut back by 0 bases and J by 12 bases. CDR3 nucleotide sequence: TGTGCCAGCAGCGTAGATTTCCTAGCGGGGGGGTCGCAGTTCTTC. This translates into CASSVDFLAGGSQFF. Complete variable domain (other parts from reference TRBV9 and TRBJ2-1): DSGVTQTPKHLITATGQRVTLRCSPRSGDLSVYWYQQSLDQGLQFLIQYYNGEERAKGNILERFSAQQFPDLHSELNLSSLELGDSALYFCASSVDFLAGGSQFFGPGTRLTVL.